These T cell receptor beta chains were read from a single sample in a study of response to subunit inactivated influenza vaccine. A single record per CDR3 protein comes from TCRdb applying MiXCR to the RT-PCR reads. The sample shows about half a million distinct CDR3 sequences, approximately 7.7% of them seen only once. The sequencing here drew on PBMCs from blood, taken about 24 months after vaccination. These receptor sequences come from a man between 50 and 75 years old who received an inactivated influenza vaccine. CDR3s include the opening cysteine and the closing phenylalanine or tryptophan. A D gene is named only where the DNA matches it firmly. Rows may omit the clone size; those that give it use once, few, many or a size class.

j_call	clone_size	v_call	d_call	cdr3_aa	cdr3_nt
TRBJ1-2	many	TRBV5-1	TRBD1	CASSLAWSDRGGYGYTF	TGCGCCAGCAGCTTGGCTTGGTCCGACAGGGGAGGCTATGGCTACACCTTC
TRBJ2-7	many	TRBV28	TRBD2	CASSFGLAANYEQYF	TGTGCCAGCAGTTTCGGACTAGCGGCGAACTACGAGCAGTACTTC
TRBJ1-2	few	TRBV5-1	-	CASSRGAAYGYTF	TGCGCCAGCAGCCGGGGCGCGGCCTATGGCTACACCTTC
TRBJ2-1	-	TRBV24-1	TRBD1	CATSGDRVYNEQFF	TGTGCCACCAGTGGGGACAGGGTCTACAATGAGCAGTTCTTC
TRBJ2-3	few	TRBV29-1	-	CSMGAGGTYTQYF	TGCAGCATGGGGGCAGGTGGCACCTATACGCAGTATTTT
TRBJ1-2	many	TRBV20-1	-	CSAVRDGYTF	TGCAGTGCTGTCAGGGATGGCTACACCTTC
TRBJ2-7	many	TRBV12-3/TRBV12-4	-	CASSFLRDEQYF	TGTGCCAGCAGTTTTCTCAGGGACGAGCAGTACTTC
TRBJ2-1	many	TRBV10-1	-	CASSEGSNEQFF	TGCGCCAGCAGTGAGGGGTCCAATGAGCAGTTCTTC
TRBJ2-1	-	TRBV4-2	TRBD2	CASSQDRGGNNEQFF	TGTGCCAGCAGCCAAGATCGGGGGGGGAACAATGAGCAGTTCTTC
TRBJ1-1	-	TRBV12-3/TRBV12-4	-	CASSRVGKSEAFF	TGTGCCAGCAGCCGTGTTGGAAAATCTGAAGCTTTCTTT
TRBJ1-5	few	TRBV3-1	TRBD1	CASSQTWTGKSRQPQHF	TGTGCCAGCAGCCAAACCTGGACAGGGAAATCTAGGCAGCCCCAGCATTTT
TRBJ2-1	few	TRBV20-1	TRBD2	CSALGPGTSFNEQFF	TGCAGTGCTCTGGGCCCCGGGACTAGCTTCAATGAGCAGTTCTTC
TRBJ2-5	-	TRBV7-2	-	CASSLNGVVSETQYF	TGTGCCAGCAGCTTAAATGGGGTAGTCTCAGAGACCCAGTACTTC
TRBJ2-2	-	TRBV5-1	-	CASSKGPGLEPLVLFF	TGCGCCAGCAGCAAAGGTCCGGGGCTAGAGCCACTGGTGCTGTTTTTT
TRBJ2-1	few	TRBV19	TRBD1	CASSIVGTGNEQFF	TGTGCCAGTAGTATAGTTGGGACAGGGAATGAGCAGTTCTTC
TRBJ2-3	many	TRBV28	TRBD2	CASSYGLAATDTQYF	TGTGCCAGCAGTTATGGACTAGCGGCCACAGATACGCAGTATTTT
TRBJ2-6	-	TRBV3-1	TRBD1	CASSFGQGGANVLTF	TGTGCCAGCAGCTTCGGACAGGGAGGGGCCAACGTCCTGACTTTC
TRBJ2-4	-	TRBV20-1	-	CSVYTSVVAKNIQYF	TGCAGTGTGTATACTTCAGTAGTTGCCAAAAACATTCAGTACTTC
TRBJ1-2	-	TRBV10-3	TRBD1	CAISESKGQGGYGYTF	TGTGCCATCAGTGAGTCAAAGGGACAGGGAGGCTATGGCTACACCTTC
TRBJ1-1	few	TRBV28	-	CAISKPPDMNTEAFF	TGTGCCATCTCTAAACCCCCCGATATGAACACTGAAGCTTTCTTT
TRBJ1-1	many	TRBV5-1	-	CASSLGGSRWNTEAFF	TGCGCCAGCAGCTTGGGCGGGAGTCGGTGGAACACTGAAGCTTTCTTT
TRBJ2-1	few	TRBV7-3	TRBD1	CASRAGTGPHNEQFF	TGTGCCAGCAGGGCCGGGACAGGGCCCCACAATGAGCAGTTCTTC
TRBJ2-1	few	TRBV7-8	TRBD1	CASSPDRGRQFF	TGTGCCAGCAGCCCTGACAGGGGTAGGCAGTTCTTC
TRBJ2-1	many	TRBV6-1	-	CASSPGFRSYNEQFF	TGTGCCAGCAGCCCCGGGTTTCGCTCCTACAATGAGCAGTTCTTC
TRBJ2-7	many	TRBV5-6	-	CASTVGWFDEQYF	TGTGCCAGCACCGTAGGATGGTTCGACGAGCAGTACTTC
TRBJ2-5	-	TRBV19	TRBD1	CASSTRTGSQETQYF	TGTGCCAGTAGTACACGGACAGGCTCCCAAGAGACCCAGTACTTC
TRBJ2-1	-	TRBV11-2	-	CASKMWPGSNEQFF	TGTGCCAGCAAAATGTGGCCGGGTTCGAATGAGCAGTTCTTC
TRBJ2-3	few	TRBV20-1	TRBD2	CSATSNRLAGRPQADTQYF	TGCAGTGCTACTTCCAATCGACTAGCGGGACGACCTCAGGCAGATACGCAGTATTTT
TRBJ2-3	-	TRBV29-1	-	CSVAMGLAEGTQYF	TGCAGCGTTGCAATGGGGCTAGCTGAGGGTACGCAGTATTTT
TRBJ2-7	few	TRBV4-3	-	CASSQDRRGLAHYEQYF	TGCGCCAGCAGCCAAGATCGCAGGGGATTAGCCCACTACGAGCAGTACTTC
TRBJ1-4	few	TRBV4-1	-	CASSQATPTNEKLFF	TGCGCCAGCAGCCAAGCGACGCCAACTAATGAAAAACTGTTTTTT
TRBJ2-7	-	TRBV3-1	TRBD2	CASSQRTRIHEQYF	TGTGCCAGCAGCCAACGGACTAGGATACACGAGCAGTACTTC
TRBJ2-5	many	TRBV6-1	-	CASSDGGGTQETQYF	TGTGCCAGCAGTGACGGTGGGGGGACCCAAGAGACCCAGTACTTC
TRBJ2-1	few	TRBV7-6	-	CASSLWTDNEQFF	TGTGCCAGCAGCTTATGGACGGACAATGAGCAGTTCTTC
TRBJ2-7	-	TRBV12-3/TRBV12-4	TRBD1	CASSSPERTGTYEQYF	TGTGCCAGCAGTTCCCCTGAGAGGACAGGGACCTACGAGCAGTACTTC
TRBJ1-3	-	TRBV25-1	-	CAVGSPGNTIYF	TGTGCGGTGGGGAGCCCTGGAAACACCATATATTTT
TRBJ2-5	few	TRBV20-1	TRBD1	CSAYRGHETQYF	TGCAGTGCGTACAGGGGGCATGAGACCCAGTACTTC
TRBJ2-2	few	TRBV7-9	-	CASSLASAGELFF	TGTGCCAGCAGCTTAGCCTCCGCCGGGGAGCTGTTTTTT
TRBJ2-1	-	TRBV6-2/TRBV6-3	TRBD2	CASSLSGGAGEQFF	TGTGCCAGCAGCCTGAGCGGGGGGGCCGGTGAGCAGTTCTTC
TRBJ2-2	-	TRBV19	-	CASSITLTFAGNTGELFF	TGTGCCAGTAGTATAACTCTCACGTTCGCAGGCAACACCGGGGAGCTGTTTTTT
TRBJ2-7	many	TRBV6-2/TRBV6-3	-	CASSYSWDRSLAALFGEQYF	TGTGCCAGCAGTTACTCTTGGGACAGAAGTCTAGCGGCCCTATTTGGCGAGCAGTACTTC
TRBJ1-2	-	TRBV5-1	TRBD1	CASKAGGDSGYGYTF	TGCGCCAGCAAGGCAGGGGGCGATTCGGGATATGGCTACACCTTC
TRBJ2-7	few	TRBV20-1	TRBD2	CSARYSGTSGSGEQYF	TGCAGTGCTAGATACTCCGGGACTAGCGGGAGCGGCGAGCAGTACTTC
TRBJ2-1	few	TRBV5-6	-	CASSRIQGRHNEQFF	TGTGCCAGCAGCCGAATCCAGGGCAGACACAATGAGCAGTTCTTC
TRBJ1-2	few	TRBV5-1	-	CASSTDSAGGYTF	TGCGCCAGCAGCACCGACAGTGCGGGTGGCTACACCTTC
TRBJ2-2	few	TRBV12-3/TRBV12-4	-	CASSFMDIGELFF	TGTGCCAGCAGTTTCATGGACATCGGGGAGCTGTTTTTT
TRBJ2-2	few	TRBV7-2	-	CASSFSPGSTGELFF	TGTGCCAGCAGCTTTTCCCCAGGGAGCACCGGGGAGCTGTTTTTT
TRBJ2-1	many	TRBV4-3	-	CASSQESISLSYNEQFF	TGCGCCAGCAGCCAAGAAAGTATTAGCCTCTCCTACAATGAGCAGTTCTTC